The present TCR beta chain was sequenced within a study of PD-1 blockade in mismatch repair-deficient tumors. Across the study: Patients had 12 to 13 mismatch repair-deficient cancer types and were previously treated and progressing.

Germline V lookup: CDR1 LNHDA, CDR2 SQIVND (reference sequence). The CDR3 runs 14 residues. Trimming cost V 5 bases and J 1 base, with 11 bases left between them. A note on this clone: The antigen remains unidentified.

Sequencing used immunoSEQ multiplex PCR; TCRdb keeps in-frame clones, though not all of them. The sample gives some 100,000 clones, 82% of which show up once; around 6.5% is in the top ten. Study findings and constraints: Tumor-resident clones, often undetectable pretreatment in blood, expanded then contracted after pembrolizumab.

The V call is TRBV19, the J call TRBJ1-1; tentatively, D is TRBD1 (5 bases). This TCR was recovered from an adult with mismatch repair-deficient cancer. The sample in question was peripheral blood, obtained around 8 months after starting pembrolizumab. The CDR3 nucleotides are TGTGCCAGTAGTGTCCAAGGACAGAACACTGAAGCTTTCTTT. As protein: CASSVQGQNTEAFF.